The 23 T cell receptor beta chains presented below share a single source sample, sequenced in a study of control samples from healthy donors and cancer patients. Generated by immunoSEQ multiplex PCR, the TCRdb table keeps only in-frame clones and is missing some. The sample records 400,000 to 500,000 clones, 90% being singletons. The sequenced sample was PBMCs. The source is a man aged 35 to 55 with head and neck cancer.

This clone occurred once. The gene calls are TRBV4-1 and TRBJ2-4, with D perhaps assigned TRBD1 or TRBD2 (7 bases each). The CDR3 runs to 18 residues. Trimming pared 0 bases from V and 0 bases from J, leaving 15 bases between. CDR1 is MGHRA, CDR2 YSYEKL, per germline. Here the CDR3 reads CASSQEPGGGLAKNIQYF. The CDR3 DNA follows: TGCGCCAGCAGCCAAGAACCAGGGGGGGGCCTAGCCAAAAACATTCAGTACTTC.

This chain connects TRBV3-1 (or the pseudogene TRBV3-2) to TRBJ2-6; 7 positions match TRBD1. The CDR3 has 19 amino acids. The V gene end was trimmed by 4 bases and the J gene end by 0 bases; junction bases not matched to a gene: 12. Germline lookup yields CDR1 LGHDT and CDR2 YNNKEL (reference sequence). The DNA of the CDR3 is TGTGCCAGCAGCCGACTCCGACAGGGACCTAACTCTGGGGCCAACGTCCTGACTTTC. Its protein is CASSRLRQGPNSGANVLTF.

The CDR3 loop reads CASRGPGTGELFF. CDR3 nucleotide sequence: TGTGCCAGCAGAGGTCCGGGGACCGGGGAGCTGTTTTTT. V usage is TRBV6-5 and J usage is TRBJ2-2, with a weak D call TRBD2 (5 bases). The V and J ends lost 6 bases and 5 bases respectively, with 10 bases between them. This CDR3 spans 13 amino acids. CDR1 is MNHEY and CDR2 is SVGAGI in the germline V gene.

This CDR3 is CASSPTGQKLLFF. CDR3 coding DNA: TGTGCCAGCAGTCCCACCGGACAGAAATTGCTGTTTTTT. The chain combines TRBV6-2 or TRBV6-3 with TRBJ1-4, with D possibly TRBD1 on 6 matching bases. There are 13 residues in the CDR3. V lost 5 bases, J lost 14 bases, and 18 bases lay in between. CDR1 is MNHEY, CDR2 SVGEGT, per germline.

The chain employs TRBV3-1 (or the pseudogene TRBV3-2) and TRBJ1-2; D might be TRBD1 (5 bases). The V end was cut by 1 base, the J end by 3 bases, with 12 bases between. This CDR3 has 15 amino acids. Per the germline V gene, CDR1 is LGHDT and CDR2 is YNNKEL (reference sequence). This CDR3 is CASSQVGGSDYGYTF. In nucleotides, the CDR3 is TGTGCCAGCAGCCAAGTGGGGGGAAGCGACTATGGCTACACCTTC.

V usage is TRBV7-2 and J usage is TRBJ2-1; no reliable D call. The CDR3 loop spans 15 amino acids. Trimming removed 5 bases from V and 4 bases from J, with 15 bases in between. The germline CDR1 and CDR2 sequences are SGHTA and FQGNSA. The CDR3 DNA is TGTGCCAGCAGCCTACTGGGGTCAACGTACAATGAGCAGTTCTTC. This sequence encodes CASSLLGSTYNEQFF.

A note on this clone: A read error is possible here, since a much larger clone lies one base away. V gene TRBV6-6 combines with J gene TRBJ2-5; the D is unclear. Deletions cut 2 bases from V and 4 bases from J, with 5 bases between. The CDR3 is 12 amino acids. CDR1 is MNHNY and CDR2 is SVGAGI in the germline V gene (reference sequence). CDR3 sequence reads: CASSYPRETQYF. The CDR3 bases are TGTGCCAGCAGTTACCCCCGAGAGACCCAGTACTTC.

The V call is TRBV29-1, the J call TRBJ2-2; tentatively, D is TRBD2 (7 bases). The germline V and J ends were trimmed by 6 bases and 2 bases, with 13 bases remaining between them. Germline CDR1 is SQVTM and CDR2 is ANQGSEA. The CDR3 covers 14 residues. CDR3 in DNA: TGCAGCGTCCAAGGGGGGGTTAACACCGGGGAGCTGTTTTTT. Translated: CSVQGGVNTGELFF.

The chain combines TRBV19 with TRBJ1-2; D unclear. V lost 7 bases and J 0 bases, leaving 12 bases between the germline ends. CDR1 and CDR2 (germline): LNHDA, SQIVND (reference sequence). The CDR3 has 14 residues. The CDR3 loop reads CASNSVGANYGYTF. CDR3 bases: TGTGCCAGTAACTCCGTCGGAGCTAACTATGGCTACACCTTC.

The chain joins TRBV13 to TRBJ2-1, with 9 bases fitting TRBD1. Unmatched junction bases numbered 5, after V lost 4 bases and J lost 10 bases. CDR1 is PRHDT and CDR2 is FYEKMQ in the germline V gene (reference sequence). The CDR3 extends over 13 amino acids. Written as DNA, the CDR3 is TGTGCCAGCAGCTGGGACAGGGCGAGGGAGCAGTTCTTC. It is translated as CASSWDRAREQFF.

This clone was recorded only once. This sequence joins TRBV28 and TRBJ1-2, with no clear D. The CDR3 totals 13 residues. V lost 6 bases and J 0 bases, leaving 8 bases between the germline ends. CDR1 MDHEN and CDR2 SYDVKM come from the germline V gene. The CDR3 coding sequence is TGTGCCAGCAGGTTGATTCCTAACTATGGCTACACCTTC. As protein: CASRLIPNYGYTF.

The chain joins TRBV18 to TRBJ2-1; D ambiguous. CDR1 is KGHSH, CDR2 LQKENI, per germline. Trimming cost V 6 bases and J 10 bases, with 16 bases left between them. The CDR3 length is 13 residues. The CDR3 DNA reads as TGTGCCAGCTCTGGGGTCCCACAGTGGGAGCAGTTCTTC. This sequence encodes CASSGVPQWEQFF.

The V call is TRBV9, the J call TRBJ2-2; D is ambiguous. In germline, CDR1 is SGDLS, CDR2 YYNGEE. V dropped 0 bases and J dropped 7 bases, with 7 bases sitting between them. The CDR3 is 13 residues long. The CDR3 loop is CASSVEDLGELFF. The CDR3 DNA reads TGTGCCAGCAGCGTAGAGGACCTCGGGGAGCTGTTTTTT.

The rearrangement uses TRBV6-5 and TRBJ1-1; D gene ambiguous. CDR3 length: 11 residues. With 2 bases removed from V and 6 bases from J, the gap between germline ends came to 4 bases. Germline CDR1 and CDR2: MNHEY and SVGAGI. The chain's CDR3 is CASSYGAEAFF. CDR3 bases: TGTGCCAGCAGTTACGGGGCTGAAGCTTTCTTT.

This rearrangement joins TRBV10-3 to TRBJ2-5, with D possibly TRBD1 on 5 matching bases. This CDR3 spans 15 amino acids. Between the trimmed V and J ends, which lost 0 bases and 2 bases, there was a span of 10 bases. CDR1 and CDR2 from the germline V gene are ENHRY and SYGVKD. The CDR3 DNA sequence: TGTGCCATCAGTGAGTCGGGGCAGGAACAAGAGACCCAGTACTTC. Protein sequence: CAISESGQEQETQYF.

The chain is built from TRBV9 and TRBJ2-7; TRBD1 aligns across 8 bases. The junction had 4 bases not matched to a gene; V was cut back by 3 bases and J by 2 bases. CDR1 SGDLS and CDR2 YYNGEE come from the germline V gene. CDR3 length: 14 residues. The CDR3 here is CASSAGGPTYEQYF. In DNA, the CDR3 is TGTGCCAGCAGCGCAGGGGGCCCGACCTACGAGCAGTACTTC.

In this sample, this clone turned up once. The genes are TRBV13 and TRBJ1-1, with D unresolved. The germline gives CDR1 PRHDT, CDR2 FYEKMQ (reference sequence). V lost 5 bases, J lost 8 bases, and 15 bases lay in between. The CDR3 covers 13 residues. The CDR3 DNA follows: TGTGCCAGCAGCCCCCCTGTGACGGAAGAAGCTTTCTTT. This encodes CASSPPVTEEAFF. The variable domain in full, completed from reference TRBV13 and TRBJ1-1, reads AAGVIQSPRHLIKEKRETATLKCYPIPRHDTVYWYQQGPGQDPQFLISFYEKMQSDKGSIPDRFSAQQFSDYHSELNMSSLELGDSALYFCASSPPVTEEAFFGQGTRLTVV.

The chain has TRBV7-2 and TRBJ2-3; 8 nucleotides match TRBD1. V was pared by 1 base and J by 7 bases, with 4 bases of the junction left unmatched. CDR1 SGHTA and CDR2 FQGNSA come from the germline V gene. The CDR3 is made up of 14 amino acids. CDR3 amino acids: CASSLGTGRHTQYF. Written as DNA, the CDR3 is TGTGCCAGCAGCTTAGGGACAGGGCGACATACGCAGTATTTT.

This chain uses TRBV5-1 with TRBJ2-7; D is perhaps TRBD2 (6 bases). Trimming cost V 3 bases and J 2 bases, with 24 bases left between them. Germline V gene data show CDR1 as SGHRS and CDR2 as YFSETQ. The CDR3 runs to 18 residues. CDR3 sequence reads: CASSSQAAGGHVTYEQYF. In DNA form, the CDR3 reads TGCGCCAGCAGCTCCCAGGCGGCCGGGGGTCATGTAACCTACGAGCAGTACTTC. Full variable domain (rest looked up from reference TRBV5-1 and TRBJ2-7): KAGVTQTPRYLIKTRGQQVTLSCSPISGHRSVSWYQQTPGQGLQFLFEYFSETQRNKGNFPGRFSGRQFSNSRSEMNVSTLELGDSALYLCASSSQAAGGHVTYEQYFGPGTRLTVT.

CDR3 nucleotide sequence: TGTGCCAGCAGAGGACAGGGGGCGTTTGAGCAGTACTTC. Protein product: CASRGQGAFEQYF. This chain links TRBV6-5 with TRBJ2-7, with 11 bases that match TRBD1. Germline V gene lookup returns CDR1 MNHEY and CDR2 SVGAGI. V trimming: 6 bases; J trimming: 7 bases; junction bases outside the gene matches: 5. The CDR3 runs 13 residues.

This chain connects TRBV27 to TRBJ2-1; D is possibly TRBD2 (6 bases). From germline, CDR1 is MNHEY and CDR2 SMNVEV (reference sequence). CDR3 length equals 15 residues. The ends were cut back, 5 bases at V and 6 bases at J, with 17 bases in the middle. The CDR3 reads CASSPLRREGNEQFF. Here the CDR3 DNA reads TGTGCCAGCAGTCCCCTCCGGCGGGAAGGCAATGAGCAGTTCTTC.

The V and J genes are TRBV4-1 and TRBJ2-5; 12 bases are shared with TRBD2. Trimming took 3 bases from V and 0 from J; bases not matched to a gene: 5. Per germline, CDR1 MGHRA and CDR2 YSYEKL. The CDR3 is 17 amino acids. The DNA of the CDR3 is TGCGCCAGCAGCCATCCCGGACTAGCGGGGTACCAAGAGACCCAGTACTTC. Its protein is CASSHPGLAGYQETQYF.

CDR3 sequence: CASSHKGRDRSSGANVLTF. The CDR3 nucleotides are TGTGCCAGCTCACACAAGGGTAGGGACAGATCCTCTGGGGCCAACGTCCTGACTTTC. The V and J genes are TRBV18 and TRBJ2-6; 7 bases are shared with TRBD1. V shed 4 bases and J 0 bases; nucleotides not matched to a gene: 12. This CDR3 region has 19 residues. The germline gives CDR1 KGHSH, CDR2 LQKENI.